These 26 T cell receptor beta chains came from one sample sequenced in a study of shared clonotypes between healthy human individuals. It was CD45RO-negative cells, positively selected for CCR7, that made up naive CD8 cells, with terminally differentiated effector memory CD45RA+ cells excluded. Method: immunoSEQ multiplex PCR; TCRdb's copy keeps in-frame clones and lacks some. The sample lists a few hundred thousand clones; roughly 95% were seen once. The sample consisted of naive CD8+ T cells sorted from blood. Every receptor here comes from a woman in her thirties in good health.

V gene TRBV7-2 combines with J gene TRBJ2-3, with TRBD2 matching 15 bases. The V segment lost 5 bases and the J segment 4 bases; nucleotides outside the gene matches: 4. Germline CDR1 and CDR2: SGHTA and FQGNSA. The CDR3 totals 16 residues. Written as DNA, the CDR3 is TGTGCCAGCAGCCCCTGGACTAGCGGGAGGGCAGATACGCAGTATTTT. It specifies CASSPWTSGRADTQYF.

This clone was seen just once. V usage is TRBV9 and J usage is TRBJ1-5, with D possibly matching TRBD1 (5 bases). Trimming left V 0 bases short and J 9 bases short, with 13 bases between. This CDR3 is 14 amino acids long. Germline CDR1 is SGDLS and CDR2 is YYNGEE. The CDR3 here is CASSVGDGLWPQHF. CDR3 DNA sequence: TGTGCCAGCAGCGTAGGGGACGGCCTTTGGCCCCAGCATTTT.

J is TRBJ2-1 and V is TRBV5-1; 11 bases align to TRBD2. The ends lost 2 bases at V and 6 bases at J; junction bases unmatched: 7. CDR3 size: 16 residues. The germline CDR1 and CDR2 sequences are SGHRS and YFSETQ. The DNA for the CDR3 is TGCGCCAGCAGCTTATGGTCTAGCGGGAGGATCAATGAGCAGTTCTTC. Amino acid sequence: CASSLWSSGRINEQFF.

CDR3 sequence reads: CASSLLWDTSTDTQYF. The CDR3 DNA reads TGTGCCAGCAGCCTCTTATGGGATACTAGCACAGATACGCAGTATTTT. The chain combines TRBV9 with TRBJ2-3; D gene unclear. Germline V gives CDR1 SGDLS, CDR2 YYNGEE. This CDR3 contains 16 residues. Trimming pared 4 bases from V and 0 bases from J, leaving 15 bases between.

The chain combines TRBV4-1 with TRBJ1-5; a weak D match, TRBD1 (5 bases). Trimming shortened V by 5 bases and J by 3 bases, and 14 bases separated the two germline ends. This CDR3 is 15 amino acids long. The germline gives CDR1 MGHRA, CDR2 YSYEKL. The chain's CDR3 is CASSKKRGPNQPQHF. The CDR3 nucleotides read TGCGCCAGCAGCAAAAAACGGGGCCCCAATCAGCCCCAGCATTTT.

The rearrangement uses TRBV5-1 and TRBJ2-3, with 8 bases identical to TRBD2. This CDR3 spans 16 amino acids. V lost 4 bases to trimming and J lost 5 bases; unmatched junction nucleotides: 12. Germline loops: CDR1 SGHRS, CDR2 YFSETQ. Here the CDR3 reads CASSGGPAGVEDTQYF. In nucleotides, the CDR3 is TGCGCCAGCAGCGGGGGGCCAGCGGGAGTAGAAGATACGCAGTATTTT.

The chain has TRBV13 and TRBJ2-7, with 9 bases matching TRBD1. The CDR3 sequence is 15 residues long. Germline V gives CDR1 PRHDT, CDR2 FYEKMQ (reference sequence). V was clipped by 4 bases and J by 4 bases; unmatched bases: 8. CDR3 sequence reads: CASSSPSGTGYEQYF. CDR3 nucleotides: TGTGCCAGCAGCTCCCCGTCCGGGACAGGGTACGAGCAGTACTTC.

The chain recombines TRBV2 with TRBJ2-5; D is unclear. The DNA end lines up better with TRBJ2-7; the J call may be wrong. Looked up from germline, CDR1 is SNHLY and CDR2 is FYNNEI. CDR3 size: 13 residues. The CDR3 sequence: CASSDSISYEQYF. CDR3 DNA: TGTGCCAGCAGTGATAGCATTTCCTACGAGCAGTACTTC.

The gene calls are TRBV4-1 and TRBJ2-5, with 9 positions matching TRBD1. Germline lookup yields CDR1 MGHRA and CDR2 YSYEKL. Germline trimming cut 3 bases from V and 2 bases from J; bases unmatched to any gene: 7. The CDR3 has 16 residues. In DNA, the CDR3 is TGCGCCAGCAGCCAGAGGACAGGGGCGATACAAGAGACCCAGTACTTC. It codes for CASSQRTGAIQETQYF.

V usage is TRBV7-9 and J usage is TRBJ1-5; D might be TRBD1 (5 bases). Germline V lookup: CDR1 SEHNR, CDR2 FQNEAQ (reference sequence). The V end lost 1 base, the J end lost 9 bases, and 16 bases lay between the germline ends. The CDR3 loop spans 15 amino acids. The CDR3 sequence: CASSLDGTFLVPQHF. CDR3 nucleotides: TGTGCCAGCAGCTTAGACGGGACCTTCTTAGTGCCCCAGCATTTT.

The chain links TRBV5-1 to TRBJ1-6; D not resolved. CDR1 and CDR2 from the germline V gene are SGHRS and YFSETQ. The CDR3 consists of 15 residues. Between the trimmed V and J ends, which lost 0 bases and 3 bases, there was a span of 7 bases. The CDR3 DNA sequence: TGCGCCAGCAGCTTGGTTCAGAACTATAATTCACCCCTCCACTTT. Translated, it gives CASSLVQNYNSPLHF.

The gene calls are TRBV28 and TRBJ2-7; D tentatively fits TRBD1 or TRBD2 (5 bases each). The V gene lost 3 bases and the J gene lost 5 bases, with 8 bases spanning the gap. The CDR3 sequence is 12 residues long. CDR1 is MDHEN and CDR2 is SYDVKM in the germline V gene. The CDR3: CASSFGTNEQYF. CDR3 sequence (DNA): TGTGCCAGCAGTTTCGGGACCAACGAGCAGTACTTC.

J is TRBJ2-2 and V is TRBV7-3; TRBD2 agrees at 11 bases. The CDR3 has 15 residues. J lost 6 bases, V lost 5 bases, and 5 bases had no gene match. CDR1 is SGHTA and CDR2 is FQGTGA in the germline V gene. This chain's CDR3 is CASSAGLADSGELFF. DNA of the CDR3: TGTGCCAGCAGCGCGGGACTAGCGGACTCCGGGGAGCTGTTTTTT.

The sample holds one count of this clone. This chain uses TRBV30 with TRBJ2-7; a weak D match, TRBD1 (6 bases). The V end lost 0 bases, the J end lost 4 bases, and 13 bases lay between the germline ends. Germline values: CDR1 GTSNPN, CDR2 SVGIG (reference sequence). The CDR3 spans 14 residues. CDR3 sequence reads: CAWSVGYREYEQYF. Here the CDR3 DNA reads TGTGCCTGGAGTGTCGGTTACAGGGAGTACGAGCAGTACTTC.

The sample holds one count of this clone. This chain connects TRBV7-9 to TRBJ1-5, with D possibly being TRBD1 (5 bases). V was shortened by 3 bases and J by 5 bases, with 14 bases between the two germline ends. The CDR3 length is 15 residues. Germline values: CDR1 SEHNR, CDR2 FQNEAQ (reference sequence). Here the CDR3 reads CASSLAGMGDQPQHF. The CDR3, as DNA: TGTGCCAGCAGCTTGGCGGGGATGGGGGATCAGCCCCAGCATTTT.

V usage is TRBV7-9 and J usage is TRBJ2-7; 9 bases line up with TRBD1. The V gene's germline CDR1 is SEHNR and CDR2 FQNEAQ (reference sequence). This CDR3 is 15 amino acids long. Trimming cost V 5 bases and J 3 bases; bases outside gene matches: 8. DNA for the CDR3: TGTGCCAGCAGCCCCCGGGACAGGGATGTCTACGAGCAGTACTTC. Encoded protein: CASSPRDRDVYEQYF.

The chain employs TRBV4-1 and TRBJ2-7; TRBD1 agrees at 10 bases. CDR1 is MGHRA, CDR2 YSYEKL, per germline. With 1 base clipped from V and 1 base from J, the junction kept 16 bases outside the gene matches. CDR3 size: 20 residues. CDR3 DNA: TGCGCCAGCAGCCAAGTCGACGCCGGGACAGGGGATGGGTTTTCCTACGAGCAGTACTTC. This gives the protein CASSQVDAGTGDGFSYEQYF.

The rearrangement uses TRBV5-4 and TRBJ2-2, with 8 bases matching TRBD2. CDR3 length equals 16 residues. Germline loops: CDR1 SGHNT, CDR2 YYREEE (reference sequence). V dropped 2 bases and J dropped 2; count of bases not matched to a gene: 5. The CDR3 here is CASSFLTSENTGELFF. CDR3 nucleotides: TGTGCCAGCAGCTTCTTGACTAGCGAAAACACCGGGGAGCTGTTTTTT.

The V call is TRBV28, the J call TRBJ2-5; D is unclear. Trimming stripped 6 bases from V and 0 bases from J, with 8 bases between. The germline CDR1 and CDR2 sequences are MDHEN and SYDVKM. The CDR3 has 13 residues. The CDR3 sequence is CASRLPDQETQYF. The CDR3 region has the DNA TGTGCCAGCAGACTACCCGACCAAGAGACCCAGTACTTC.

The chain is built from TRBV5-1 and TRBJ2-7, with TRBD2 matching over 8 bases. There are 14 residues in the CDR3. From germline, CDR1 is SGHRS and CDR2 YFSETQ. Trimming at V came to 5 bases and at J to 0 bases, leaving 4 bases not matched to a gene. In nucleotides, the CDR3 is TGCGCCAGCAGTGTAGCGGGAATCTCCTACGAGCAGTACTTC. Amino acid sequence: CASSVAGISYEQYF.

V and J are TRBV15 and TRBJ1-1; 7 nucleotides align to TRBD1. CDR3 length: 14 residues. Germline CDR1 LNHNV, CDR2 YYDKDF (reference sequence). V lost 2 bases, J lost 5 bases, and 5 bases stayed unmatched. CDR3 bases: TGTGCCACCAGCAGAACTCCGGGACAGACTGAAGCTTTCTTT. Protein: CATSRTPGQTEAFF.

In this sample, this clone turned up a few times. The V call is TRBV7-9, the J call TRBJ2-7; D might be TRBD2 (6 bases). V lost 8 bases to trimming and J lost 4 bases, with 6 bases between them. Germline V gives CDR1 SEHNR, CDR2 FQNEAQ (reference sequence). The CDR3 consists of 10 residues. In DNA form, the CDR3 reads TGTGCCAGCGGGGGGTACGAGCAGTACTTC. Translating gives CASGGYEQYF. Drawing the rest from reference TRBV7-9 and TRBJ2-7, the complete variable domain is DTGVSQNPRHKITKRGQNVTFRCDPISEHNRLYWYRQTLGQGPEFLTYFQNEAQLEKSRLLSDRFSAERPKGSFSTLEIQRTEQGDSAMYLCASGGYEQYFGPGTRLTVT.

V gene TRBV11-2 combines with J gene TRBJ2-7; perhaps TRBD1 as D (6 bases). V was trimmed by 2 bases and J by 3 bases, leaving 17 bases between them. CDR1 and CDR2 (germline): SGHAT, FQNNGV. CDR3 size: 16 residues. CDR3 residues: CASSLLNRDKGYEQYF. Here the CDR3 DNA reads TGTGCCAGCAGCTTATTGAACCGGGACAAGGGCTACGAGCAGTACTTC.

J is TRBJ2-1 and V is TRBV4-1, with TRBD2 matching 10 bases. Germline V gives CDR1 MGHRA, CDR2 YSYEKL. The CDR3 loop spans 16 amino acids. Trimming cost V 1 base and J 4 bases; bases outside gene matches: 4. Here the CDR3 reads CASSQVGLAVYNEQFF. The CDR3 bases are TGCGCCAGCAGCCAAGTCGGACTAGCGGTTTACAATGAGCAGTTCTTC.

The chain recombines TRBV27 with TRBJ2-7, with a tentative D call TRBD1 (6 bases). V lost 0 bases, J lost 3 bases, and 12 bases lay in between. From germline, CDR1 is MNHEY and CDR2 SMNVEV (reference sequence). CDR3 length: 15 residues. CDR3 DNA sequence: TGTGCCAGCAGTTTATCCGCAGGGGACCGCTACGAGCAGTACTTC. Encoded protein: CASSLSAGDRYEQYF.

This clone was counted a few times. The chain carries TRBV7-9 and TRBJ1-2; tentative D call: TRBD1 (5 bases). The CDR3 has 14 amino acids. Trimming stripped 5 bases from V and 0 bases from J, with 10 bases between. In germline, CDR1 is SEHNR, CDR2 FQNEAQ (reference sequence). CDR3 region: CASSRDRANYGYTF. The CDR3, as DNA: TGTGCCAGCAGCAGGGACCGTGCTAACTATGGCTACACCTTC.